These 27 T cell receptor beta chains originate from one sample sequenced in a study of blood T cell repertoires in COVID-19. Profiled with immunoSEQ multiplex PCR; TCRdb holds only in-frame clones, not every one. The table lists under 45,000 clones, around 80% of them singletons, with around two fifths in the top ten. The specimen was peripheral blood. These receptors came from a woman older than 75 with active or convalescent COVID-19.

The rearrangement uses TRBV5-1 and TRBJ2-2; 7 nucleotides agree with TRBD2. The CDR3 has 15 amino acids. Germline V CDR1 and CDR2: SGHRS, YFSETQ. Losses at the gene ends were 1 base for V and 6 bases for J; bases not matched to a gene: 6. This chain's CDR3 is CASSLLAGEPGELFF. The CDR3 nucleotides read TGCGCCAGCAGCTTGCTGGCGGGAGAGCCCGGGGAGCTGTTTTTT.

This sequence joins TRBV19 and TRBJ2-7, with a tentative D call TRBD2 (7 bases). With 9 bases removed from V and 0 bases from J, the gap between germline ends came to 12 bases. Germline CDR1 and CDR2: LNHDA and SQIVND (reference sequence). The CDR3 length is 13 residues. The CDR3 spells CASGGPSSYEQYF. CDR3 nucleotide sequence: TGTGCCAGCGGGGGGCCTTCCTCCTACGAGCAGTACTTC.

This chain joins TRBV28 and TRBJ2-3; D is possibly TRBD2 (5 bases). V lost 4 bases and J lost 3, with 11 bases in between. Per germline, CDR1 MDHEN and CDR2 SYDVKM. The length of the CDR3 is 14 residues. The CDR3 reads CASSSSSGTDTQYF. The CDR3 coding sequence is TGTGCCAGCAGTTCTAGCTCGGGAACAGATACGCAGTATTTT.

A single count supports this clone. This rearrangement joins TRBV10-3 to TRBJ2-1, with D possibly TRBD2 on 6 matching bases. The V end was cut by 3 bases, the J end by 3 bases, with 12 bases between. CDR1 is ENHRY and CDR2 is SYGVKD in the germline V gene. The CDR3 sequence is 15 residues long. The CDR3 spells CAISDSGGDYNEQFF. CDR3 DNA sequence: TGTGCCATCAGTGATAGCGGAGGCGACTACAATGAGCAGTTCTTC.

V gene TRBV11-3 combines with J gene TRBJ2-2; the D is unclear. The CDR3 runs 13 residues. Trimming shortened V by 5 bases and J by 0 bases, and 4 bases separated the two germline ends. Germline values: CDR1 SGHNT, CDR2 YENEEA. CDR3 residues: CASSQANTGELFF. DNA for the CDR3: TGTGCCAGCAGCCAGGCGAACACCGGGGAGCTGTTTTTT.

The V gene is TRBV6-5, the J gene TRBJ1-5; D perhaps matches TRBD1 (5 bases). The CDR3 sequence is 14 residues long. Trimming took 9 bases from V and 1 from J, leaving 13 bases between them. Germline-derived CDR1 and CDR2 are MNHEY and SVGAGI. CDR3 sequence reads: CASADGGSNQPQHF. The CDR3 nucleotides read TGTGCCAGTGCCGACGGGGGAAGCAATCAGCCCCAGCATTTT.

The chain is built from TRBV7-9 and TRBJ1-4, with 9 positions matching TRBD1. The CDR3 is 15 amino acids. Losses at the gene ends were 1 base for V and 5 bases for J; bases not matched to a gene: 2. Germline CDR1 is SEHNR and CDR2 is FQNEAQ (reference sequence). The chain's CDR3 is CASSLDRGRNEKLFF. The CDR3, as DNA: TGTGCCAGCAGCTTAGACAGGGGGCGAAATGAAAAACTGTTTTTT.

The V gene is TRBV28, the J gene TRBJ2-4, with D hard to call. Germline V gene sequence: CDR1 MDHEN, CDR2 SYDVKM. Trimming pared 5 bases from V and 4 bases from J, leaving 12 bases between. The CDR3 covers 14 residues. As DNA, the CDR3 is TGTGCCAGCAGTCCTACTCGCTTGAAAAACATTCAGTACTTC. It specifies CASSPTRLKNIQYF.

The chain combines TRBV10-2 with TRBJ2-5; 9 bases agree with TRBD2. The germline V gene encodes CDR1 WSHSY and CDR2 SAAADI. The junction had 5 bases not matched to a gene; V was cut back by 2 bases and J by 4 bases. The CDR3 extends over 15 amino acids. Here the CDR3 DNA reads TGCGCCAGCAGTGAGGCAGTAGCGGGAGTAGAGACCCAGTACTTC. The encoded protein is CASSEAVAGVETQYF.

This chain joins TRBV18 and TRBJ2-1; 8 positions match TRBD1. The V segment lost 3 bases and the J segment 9 bases; nucleotides outside the gene matches: 7. Germline V gives CDR1 KGHSH, CDR2 LQKENI. The CDR3 contains 14 residues. CDR3 coding DNA: TGTGCCAGCTCACCCCGGACAGGGCGCGGTGAGCAGTTCTTC. Translated, it gives CASSPRTGRGEQFF.

This clone occurred a few times. This sequence joins TRBV5-1 and TRBJ2-2; no definite D call. This CDR3 has 15 residues. Germline CDR1 and CDR2: SGHRS and YFSETQ. Trimming stripped 1 base from V and 4 bases from J, with 11 bases between. CDR3 in DNA: TGCGCCAGCAGCTTGAGCTTACCGGTCACCGGGGAGCTGTTTTTT. It specifies CASSLSLPVTGELFF. Full variable domain (rest looked up from reference TRBV5-1 and TRBJ2-2): KAGVTQTPRYLIKTRGQQVTLSCSPISGHRSVSWYQQTPGQGLQFLFEYFSETQRNKGNFPGRFSGRQFSNSRSEMNVSTLELGDSALYLCASSLSLPVTGELFFGEGSRLTVL.

V usage is TRBV2 and J usage is TRBJ2-1, with 9 bases identical to TRBD2. CDR3 length equals 16 residues. J lost 5 bases, V lost 10 bases, and 15 bases had no gene match. CDR1 SNHLY and CDR2 FYNNEI come from the germline V gene. This chain's CDR3 is CATKTGGLAIHNEQFF. The CDR3 nucleotides are TGTGCCACCAAAACAGGTGGACTAGCGATACACAATGAGCAGTTCTTC.

The rearrangement uses TRBV29-1 and TRBJ1-1; 12 bases map to TRBD1. The J segment lost 5 bases and the V segment lost 3 bases, leaving 7 bases of the junction unmatched. From germline, CDR1 is SQVTM and CDR2 ANQGSEA. The length of the CDR3 is 15 residues. In DNA form, the CDR3 reads TGCAGCGTTGATCGGGGACAGGGGGCCGGGACTGAAGCTTTCTTT. Its protein is CSVDRGQGAGTEAFF.

This rearrangement joins TRBV7-3 to TRBJ1-1, with a possible D match to TRBD1 (5 bases). Germline CDR1 reads SGHTA; CDR2 reads FQGTGA. V was trimmed by 4 bases and J by 5 bases, leaving 11 bases between them. This CDR3 is 13 amino acids long. Written as DNA, the CDR3 is TGTGCCAGCAGCTCCGACGGGGGTACTGAAGCTTTCTTT. Residues: CASSSDGGTEAFF. The complete variable domain, with remaining parts taken from reference TRBV7-3 and TRBJ1-1, reads GAGVSQTPSNKVTEKGKYVELRCDPISGHTALYWYRQSLGQGPEFLIYFQGTGAADDSGLPNDRFFAVRPEGSVSTLKIQRTERGDSAVYLCASSSDGGTEAFFGQGTRLTVV.

J is TRBJ1-1 and V is TRBV10-3; D is possibly TRBD1 (5 bases). The ends were cut back, 1 base at V and 3 bases at J, with 9 bases in the middle. The V gene's germline CDR1 is ENHRY and CDR2 SYGVKD. The CDR3 is made up of 14 amino acids. The chain's CDR3 is CAISEFGGDTEAFF. In DNA, the CDR3 is TGTGCCATCAGTGAGTTCGGGGGGGACACTGAAGCTTTCTTT.

The chain is built from TRBV5-1 and TRBJ2-7; D ambiguous. The V end was cut by 0 bases, the J end by 0 bases, with 7 bases between. The CDR3 sequence is 14 residues long. Germline CDR1 and CDR2: SGHRS and YFSETQ. The CDR3 loop is CASSLGSSSYEQYF. The CDR3 DNA is TGCGCCAGCAGCTTGGGTAGCAGCTCCTACGAGCAGTACTTC.

This clone was recorded once. The chain joins TRBV7-6 to TRBJ2-6; TRBD1 might be the D (5 bases). V lost 3 bases and J lost 2, with 5 bases in between. This CDR3 is built from 14 residues. CDR1 is SGHVS, CDR2 FNYEAQ, per germline. The CDR3 coding sequence is TGTGCCAGCAGCTTCAGGGCTGGGGCCAACGTCCTGACTTTC. Residues: CASSFRAGANVLTF.

J is TRBJ1-1 and V is TRBV7-9; 7 positions match TRBD1. Per the germline V gene, CDR1 is SEHNR and CDR2 is FQNEAQ (reference sequence). V shed 3 bases, J shed 3 bases, and the junction held 4 bases outside the gene matches. The CDR3 has 14 amino acids. As DNA, the CDR3 is TGTGCCAGCAGCTTTTGGGGGACAGACACTGAAGCTTTCTTT. This codes for CASSFWGTDTEAFF.

The V gene is TRBV4-1, the J gene TRBJ2-1, with D possibly being TRBD1 (6 bases). Germline values: CDR1 MGHRA, CDR2 YSYEKL. The V and J ends lost 3 bases and 0 bases respectively, with 9 bases between them. This CDR3 region has 15 residues. The CDR3 is CASSQNRDSYNEQFF. The CDR3 DNA follows: TGCGCCAGCAGCCAGAACAGGGACTCCTACAATGAGCAGTTCTTC.

This chain uses TRBV13 with TRBJ2-1; D possibly corresponds to TRBD2 (6 bases). Germline values: CDR1 PRHDT, CDR2 FYEKMQ (reference sequence). Trimming left V 3 bases short and J 8 bases short, with 14 bases between. The CDR3 runs 14 residues. This CDR3 reads CASSFGGIRDEQFF. CDR3 nucleotides: TGTGCCAGCAGCTTTGGCGGGATTAGGGATGAGCAGTTCTTC.

DNA of the CDR3: TGCGCCAGCAGCCTTCCATCCGCAGGGCGAAACATTCAGTACTTC. Amino acids: CASSLPSAGRNIQYF. This chain connects TRBV4-1 to TRBJ2-4; a weak D match, TRBD1 (5 bases). Germline V gene data show CDR1 as MGHRA and CDR2 as YSYEKL. V was pared by 4 bases and J by 6 bases, with 16 bases between. There are 15 residues in the CDR3.

The V and J genes are TRBV11-2 and TRBJ1-1; D may be TRBD1 (6 bases). This CDR3 contains 13 residues. The germline gives CDR1 SGHAT, CDR2 FQNNGV. The V end lost 5 bases, the J end lost 1 base, and 8 bases lay between the germline ends. CDR3 nucleotide sequence: TGTGCCAGCAGCAGACAGGAGAACACTGAAGCTTTCTTT. Residues: CASSRQENTEAFF.

The rearrangement uses TRBV25-1 and TRBJ1-1, with D tentatively TRBD1 (6 bases). Germline V CDR1 and CDR2: MGHDK, SYGVNS. This CDR3 spans 14 amino acids. V was trimmed by 2 bases and J by 0 bases, leaving 7 bases between them. CDR3 in amino acids: CASSEQGMNTEAFF. CDR3 nucleotide sequence: TGTGCCAGCAGTGAACAGGGGATGAACACTGAAGCTTTCTTT. The full variable domain, in which reference TRBV25-1 and TRBJ1-1 provide the parts outside the CDR3, is EADIYQTPRYLVIGTGKKITLECSQTMGHDKMYWYQQDPGMELHLIHYSYGVNSTEKGDLSSESTVSRIRTEHFPLTLESARPSHTSQYLCASSEQGMNTEAFFGQGTRLTVV.

The chain joins TRBV5-1 to TRBJ2-1; TRBD2 matches 10 bases. V lost 2 bases and J lost 10; bases outside the gene matches: 9. The CDR3 covers 15 residues. CDR1 and CDR2 (germline): SGHRS, YFSETQ. CDR3 region: CASSFSLAGETEQFF. Here the CDR3 DNA reads TGCGCCAGCAGCTTTAGTCTAGCGGGAGAAACCGAGCAGTTCTTC.

The V and J genes are TRBV7-9 and TRBJ2-7; 9 bases fit TRBD2. The CDR3 consists of 15 residues. V gave up 5 bases and J gave up 3 bases; unmatched junction bases: 8. Germline V CDR1 and CDR2: SEHNR, FQNEAQ (reference sequence). In DNA form, the CDR3 reads TGTGCCAGCAGCCGTAGCGGGAGCGCCCTCTACGAGCAGTACTTC. It specifies CASSRSGSALYEQYF.

The V and J genes are TRBV5-1 and TRBJ2-5; possible D gene TRBD2, 5 bases. CDR1 SGHRS and CDR2 YFSETQ come from the germline V gene. The CDR3 is 13 amino acids. Trimming took 3 bases from V and 4 from J, leaving 10 bases between them. CDR3 protein: CASSSDSRETQYF. The CDR3 DNA sequence: TGCGCCAGCAGCTCGGACTCCCGAGAGACCCAGTACTTC.

V gene TRBV18 combines with J gene TRBJ1-6; D may be TRBD1 (5 bases). The length of the CDR3 is 15 residues. The germline gives CDR1 KGHSH, CDR2 LQKENI. V lost 3 bases to trimming and J lost 8 bases, with 14 bases between them. Here the CDR3 DNA reads TGTGCCAGCTCACCGCAGTCCAGGGAAGATTCACCCCTCCACTTT. Protein product: CASSPQSREDSPLHF.